The rows below give T cell receptor beta chains drawn from one sample of a study of T cell repertoires in cytomegalovirus infection. TCRdb used MiXCR to reprocess the reads, holding one entry per CDR3 protein. This sample has about 360,000 distinct CDR3 sequences, with 15% to 20% found just once. Sequencing used PBMCs. All receptors come from a human donor in good health (CMV status not recorded). Some clones in this sample may be carry-over from other donors' samples. The CDR3 runs from the conserved cysteine through the conserved F or W. The D gene is left open where the match is weak. Some rows have no size entry. The others give once, few or many, or a class for an expanded clone.

clone size: many; J gene: TRBJ2-3; D gene: NA; V gene: TRBV27; CDR3 protein: CASSLLRGAGLTDTQYF; CDR3 DNA: TGTGCCAGCAGTTTATTACGAGGGGCGGGACTCACAGATACGCAGTATTTT
clone size: NA; J gene: TRBJ2-6; D gene: TRBD2; V gene: TRBV4-3; CDR3 protein: CASSQRGTSGSGTGANVLTF; CDR3 DNA: TGCGCCAGCAGCCAAAGGGGAACTAGCGGGAGCGGCACTGGGGCCAACGTCCTGACTTTC
clone size: NA; J gene: TRBJ1-2; D gene: NA; V gene: TRBV19; CDR3 protein: CASGISGGRSGYTF; CDR3 DNA: TGTGCCAGTGGGATATCGGGGGGCAGGAGTGGCTACACCTTC
clone size: NA; J gene: TRBJ2-1; D gene: TRBD1; V gene: TRBV7-9; CDR3 protein: CASLRRTGGASLTYNEQFF; CDR3 DNA: TGTGCCAGCCTGAGGCGTACAGGGGGCGCTTCCCTGACCTACAATGAGCAGTTCTTC
clone size: NA; J gene: TRBJ2-5; D gene: NA; V gene: TRBV10-3; CDR3 protein: CAISGGKGETQYF; CDR3 DNA: TGTGCCATCAGTGGGGGCAAGGGAGAGACCCAGTACTTC
clone size: many; J gene: TRBJ2-1; D gene: NA; V gene: TRBV6-5; CDR3 protein: CASSYLGRSEQFF; CDR3 DNA: TGTGCCAGCAGTTATTTGGGGCGCAGTGAGCAGTTCTTC
clone size: many; J gene: TRBJ2-1; D gene: NA; V gene: TRBV7-2; CDR3 protein: CASSFSFADGEQFF; CDR3 DNA: TGTGCCAGCAGCTTCTCTTTTGCTGACGGCGAGCAGTTCTTC
clone size: NA; J gene: TRBJ1-5; D gene: NA; V gene: TRBV5-6; CDR3 protein: CASSLHSASNQPQHF; CDR3 DNA: TGTGCCAGCAGCTTGCACAGCGCTTCCAATCAGCCCCAGCATTTT
clone size: many; J gene: TRBJ1-4; D gene: NA; V gene: TRBV7-6; CDR3 protein: CASSLARGRAPNEKLFF; CDR3 DNA: TGTGCCAGCAGCTTAGCTCGGGGGCGAGCACCTAATGAAAAACTGTTTTTT
clone size: few; J gene: TRBJ1-5; D gene: NA; V gene: TRBV15; CDR3 protein: CATSRAVGNQPQHF; CDR3 DNA: TGTGCCACCAGCAGAGCTGTGGGCAATCAGCCCCAGCATTTT
clone size: NA; J gene: TRBJ1-5; D gene: NA; V gene: TRBV14; CDR3 protein: CASSQGGGLNQPQHF; CDR3 DNA: TGTGCCAGCAGCCAAGGGGGGGGACTCAATCAGCCCCAGCATTTT
clone size: NA; J gene: TRBJ1-4; D gene: NA; V gene: TRBV5-6; CDR3 protein: CASSLLGPAAGVEKLFF; CDR3 DNA: TGTGCCAGCAGCTTGCTCGGGCCGGCGGCAGGGGTTGAAAAACTGTTTTTT
clone size: few; J gene: TRBJ2-6; D gene: NA; V gene: TRBV7-2; CDR3 protein: CASSTGDGANVLTF; CDR3 DNA: TGTGCCAGCAGCACCGGGGATGGGGCCAACGTCCTGACTTTC
clone size: NA; J gene: TRBJ2-3; D gene: TRBD2; V gene: TRBV20-1; CDR3 protein: CSALLAGGGTDTQYF; CDR3 DNA: TGCAGTGCTTTACTAGCGGGAGGCGGCACAGATACGCAGTATTTT
clone size: many; J gene: TRBJ1-6; D gene: NA; V gene: TRBV12-3/TRBV12-4; CDR3 protein: CASSFSRDSPLHF; CDR3 DNA: TGTGCCAGCAGTTTCAGCCGAGATTCACCCCTCCACTTT
clone size: few; J gene: TRBJ2-3; D gene: NA; V gene: TRBV14; CDR3 protein: CASSRAVRTDTQYF; CDR3 DNA: TGTGCCAGCAGCCGTGCGGTGCGCACAGATACGCAGTATTTT
clone size: few; J gene: TRBJ1-4; D gene: NA; V gene: TRBV20-1; CDR3 protein: CSARPGAREKLFF; CDR3 DNA: TGCAGTGCTAGACCCGGGGCCAGGGAAAAACTGTTTTTT
clone size: few; J gene: TRBJ2-7; D gene: TRBD1; V gene: TRBV11-2; CDR3 protein: CASRPRQGAYEQYF; CDR3 DNA: TGTGCCAGCAGGCCCAGGCAGGGGGCCTACGAGCAGTACTTC
clone size: NA; J gene: TRBJ2-3; D gene: NA; V gene: TRBV11-2; CDR3 protein: CASSPGGVIFTDTQYF; CDR3 DNA: TGTGCCAGCAGCCCAGGCGGGGTTATTTTCACAGATACGCAGTATTTT